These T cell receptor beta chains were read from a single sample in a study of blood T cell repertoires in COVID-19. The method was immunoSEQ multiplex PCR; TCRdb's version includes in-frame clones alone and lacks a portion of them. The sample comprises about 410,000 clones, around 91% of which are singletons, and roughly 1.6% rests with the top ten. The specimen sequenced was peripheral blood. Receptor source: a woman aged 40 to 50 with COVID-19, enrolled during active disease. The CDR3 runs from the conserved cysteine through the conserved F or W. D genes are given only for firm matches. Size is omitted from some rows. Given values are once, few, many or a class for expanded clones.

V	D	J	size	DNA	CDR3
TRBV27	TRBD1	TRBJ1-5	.	TGTGCCAGCAGCCTGACAGGGGGCGGTCAGCCCCAGCATTTT	CASSLTGGGQPQHF
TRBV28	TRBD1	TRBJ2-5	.	TGTGCCAGCAGTTTTACAGGGGGTAAAGAGACCCAGTACTTC	CASSFTGGKETQYF
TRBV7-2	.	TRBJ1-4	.	TGTGCCAGCAGCTTAGACAGGGAAGCAACTAATGAAAAACTGTTTTTT	CASSLDREATNEKLFF
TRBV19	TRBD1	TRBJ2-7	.	TGTGCCAGTAGTATAAGGGGACCGCGGACAGGGACCTACGAGCAGTACTTC	CASSIRGPRTGTYEQYF
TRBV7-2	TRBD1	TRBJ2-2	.	TGTGCCAGCAGCTTACGGACAGGGAACACCGGGGAGCTGTTTTTT	CASSLRTGNTGELFF
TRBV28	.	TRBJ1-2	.	TGTGCCAGCAGTTTAAGGCCACAAACAGGCGGCTACACCTTC	CASSLRPQTGGYTF
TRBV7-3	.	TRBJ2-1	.	TGTGCCAGCAGCTTAACGCGTCTCCCTTCTAATGAGCAGTTCTTC	CASSLTRLPSNEQFF
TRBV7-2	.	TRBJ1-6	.	TGTGCCAGCAGAGACCCACAGGCTGTCATCTATAATTCACCCCTCCACTTT	CASRDPQAVIYNSPLHF
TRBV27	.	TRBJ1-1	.	TGTGCCAGCAGTAAAGGGGCTCCAGAAAGCAGCACTGAAGCTTTCTTT	CASSKGAPESSTEAFF
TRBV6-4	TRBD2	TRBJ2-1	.	TGTGCCAGCAGCGCGGTCGCGGGGGGGCCCAGGGAGCAGTTCTTC	CASSAVAGGPREQFF
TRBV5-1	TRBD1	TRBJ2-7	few	TGCGCCAGCAGCTTCACAGGGGTTCTACCCTACGAGCAGTACTTC	CASSFTGVLPYEQYF
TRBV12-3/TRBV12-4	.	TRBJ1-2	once	TGTGCCAGCAGCCAGGGCGGCTATGGCTACACCTTC	CASSQGGYGYTF
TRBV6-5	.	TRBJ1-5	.	TGTGCCAGCATCTCCCCGGTTAGCAATCAGCCCCAGCATTTT	CASISPVSNQPQHF
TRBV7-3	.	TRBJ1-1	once	TGTGCCAGCATGGTCGGGATGAACACTGAAGCTTTCTTT	CASMVGMNTEAFF
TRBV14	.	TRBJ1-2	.	TGTGCCAGCAGCCAAGAGCGTTTGGGGCACCCGTCCCGATACACCTTC	CASSQERLGHPSRYTF
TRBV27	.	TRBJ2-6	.	TGTGCCAGCAGTTTACGCACTGGACAGACTTTCTCTGGGGCCAACGTCCTGACTTTC	CASSLRTGQTFSGANVLTF
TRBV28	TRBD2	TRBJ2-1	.	TGTGCCAGCAGCCGACTTGGACTAGCGGCCTACAATGAGCAGTTCTTC	CASSRLGLAAYNEQFF
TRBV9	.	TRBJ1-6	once	TGTGCCAGCAGAGTGGGGCAGGCTCTTAGCTCCTATAATTCACCCCTCCACTTT	CASRVGQALSSYNSPLHF
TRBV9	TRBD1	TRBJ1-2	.	TGTGCCAGCAGCGTGGGACAGGGATGGGATGGCTACACCTTC	CASSVGQGWDGYTF
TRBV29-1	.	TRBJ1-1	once	TGCAGCGCTTGGGACATGCCCTATAACACTGAAGCTTTCTTT	CSAWDMPYNTEAFF
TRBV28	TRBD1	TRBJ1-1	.	TGTGCCAGCAGTCAACAGGGGCTCCTCACTGAAGCTTTCTTT	CASSQQGLLTEAFF
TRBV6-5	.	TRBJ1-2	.	TGTGCCAGCAGTTCGGATGGCTACACCTTC	CASSSDGYTF
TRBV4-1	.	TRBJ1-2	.	TGCGCCAGCAGCCAAGAGGGGCAAATCTATGGCTACACCTTC	CASSQEGQIYGYTF